This entry describes one T cell receptor beta chain. This sample is part of a study of response to subunit inactivated influenza vaccine. The V end lost 5 bases, the J end lost 0 bases, and 14 bases lay between the germline ends. The CDR3 length is 16 residues. In germline, CDR1 is SGHVS, CDR2 FQNEAQ. TCRdb processed the RT-PCR reads anew with MiXCR; each CDR3 protein has one entry. Of about 240,000 distinct CDR3 sequences in the sample, over 9% were seen once. The genes are TRBV7-8 and TRBJ1-3; maybe TRBD1 (6 bases). This sequence was found in a man aged 50-60 years who received an inactivated influenza vaccine. The specimen comprised non-naive T cells sorted from PBMCs, sampled approximately 15 days before vaccination. In DNA, the CDR3 is TGTGCCAGCAGCGTCGCCACAGGGTACTCTGGAAACACCATATATTTT. Its translation: CASSVATGYSGNTIYF. The complete variable domain, with remaining parts taken from reference TRBV7-8 and TRBJ1-3, reads GAGVSQSPRYKVAKRGQDVALRCDPISGHVSLFWYQQALGQGPEFLTYFQNEAQLDKSGLPSDRFFAERPEGSVSTLKIQRTQQEDSAVYLCASSVATGYSGNTIYFGEGSWLTVV.